This is a list of T cell receptor beta chains from one sample in a study of technical replicates of blood from a few donors. The repertoire was sequenced with immunoSEQ multiplex PCR; TCRdb's copy has only in-frame clones and lacks some. The repertoire holds over 60,000 clones, with roughly 93% as singletons. Sequenced: T cells isolated from PBMCs. These receptor sequences come from a human donor in good health. CDR3s leave out the opening cysteine and the closing phenylalanine or tryptophan.

CDR3 protein	V gene
ASSQAGTSGYNEQF	TRBV5-1
ASSLVGGQGGYEQY	TRBV7-2
ASTFSRDTAYEQY	TRBV27
ASSFGQGGEKLF	TRBV5-1
ASSYRDRGTDTQY	TRBV4-1
ASSYRQNTEAF	TRBV6-5
ASSLWGGQGYEQY	TRBV5-1
AISEYQGLRHEQY	TRBV10-3
ASSEASQGHSPLH	TRBV6-1
ASSRTGDLSYNEQF	TRBV5-1
ASSSHYEQY	TRBV6-6
ASSESGGSSYNEQF	TRBV10-1
ASSRGPAGKDNEQF	TRBV5-1
ASSSGGSVYYEQY	TRBV19
ASSDPARGSEAF	TRBV10-2
ASTRTGVTDTQY	TRBV5-1
ASSIPGQMEKLF	TRBV6-1